This T cell receptor (beta chain) is drawn from a study of STAT5B mutations in CD4+ large granular lymphocyte leukemia. V gave up 1 base and J gave up 8 bases, with 12 bases separating them. The germline gives CDR1 LGHNA, CDR2 YNFKEQ. The CDR3 loop spans 14 amino acids. Using immunoSEQ multiplex PCR, the repertoire was profiled, and TCRdb retains in-frame clones only, with some absent. The data show approximately 30,000 clones, 65% to 70% seen once. This clonotype originated in a human donor in good health. The rearrangement joins TRBV4-2 to TRBJ1-3; D is uncertain. The sequenced sample was CD4+ T cells from blood buffy coats. This chain's CDR3 is CASSQGMREHTIYF. The CDR3 coding sequence is TGTGCCAGCAGCCAAGGCATGAGGGAACACACCATATATTTT.